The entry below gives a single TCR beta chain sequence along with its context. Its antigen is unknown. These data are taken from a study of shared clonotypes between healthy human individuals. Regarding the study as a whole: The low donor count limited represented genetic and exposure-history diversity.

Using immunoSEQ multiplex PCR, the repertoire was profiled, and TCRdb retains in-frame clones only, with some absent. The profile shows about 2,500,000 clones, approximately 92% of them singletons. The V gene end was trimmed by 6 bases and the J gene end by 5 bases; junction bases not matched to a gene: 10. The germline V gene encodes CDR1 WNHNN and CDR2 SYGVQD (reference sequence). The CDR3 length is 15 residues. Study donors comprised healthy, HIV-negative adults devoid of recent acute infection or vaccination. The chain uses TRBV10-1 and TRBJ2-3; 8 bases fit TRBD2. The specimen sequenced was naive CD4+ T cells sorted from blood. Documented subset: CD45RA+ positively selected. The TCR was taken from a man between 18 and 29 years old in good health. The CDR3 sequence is CASSPRGLAGDTQYF. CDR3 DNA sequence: TGCGCCAGCAGCCCCAGAGGACTAGCCGGAGATACGCAGTATTTT.